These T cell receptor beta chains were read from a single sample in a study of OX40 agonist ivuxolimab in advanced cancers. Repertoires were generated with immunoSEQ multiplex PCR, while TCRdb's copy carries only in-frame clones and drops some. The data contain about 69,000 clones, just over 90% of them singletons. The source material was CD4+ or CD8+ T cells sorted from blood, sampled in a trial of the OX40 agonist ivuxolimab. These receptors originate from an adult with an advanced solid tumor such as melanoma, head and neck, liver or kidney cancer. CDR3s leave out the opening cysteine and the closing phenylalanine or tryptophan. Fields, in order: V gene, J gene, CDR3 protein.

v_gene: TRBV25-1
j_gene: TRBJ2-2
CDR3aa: ASSEGGGVFYTGELF

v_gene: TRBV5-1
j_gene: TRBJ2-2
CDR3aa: ASSLLSSGLNTGELF

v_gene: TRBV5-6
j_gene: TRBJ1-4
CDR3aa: ASSLGWGEKLF

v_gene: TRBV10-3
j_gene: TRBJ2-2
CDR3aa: AISADRVAGELF

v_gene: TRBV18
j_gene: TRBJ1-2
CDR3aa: ASTRGTGADYGYT

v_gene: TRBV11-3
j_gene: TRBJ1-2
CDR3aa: ASSFSQGYGYT

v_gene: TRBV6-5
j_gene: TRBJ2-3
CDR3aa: ASSSPGDTQY

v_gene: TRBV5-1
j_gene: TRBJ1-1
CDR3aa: ASSPGQGRTEAF

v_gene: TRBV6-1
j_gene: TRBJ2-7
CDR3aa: ASSTWTGGYEQY

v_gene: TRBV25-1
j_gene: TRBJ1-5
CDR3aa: ASMGQGSHQPQH

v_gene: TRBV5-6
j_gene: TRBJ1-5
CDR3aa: ASSVRGSNQPQH

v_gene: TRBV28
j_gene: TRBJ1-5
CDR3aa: ASNWFAGNQPQH

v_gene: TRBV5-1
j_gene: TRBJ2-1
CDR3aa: ASSGSGLAGVGEQF

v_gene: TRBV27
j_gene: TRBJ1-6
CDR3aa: AIRGGTGSPLH

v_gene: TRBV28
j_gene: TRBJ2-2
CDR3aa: ASEESRATNTGELF

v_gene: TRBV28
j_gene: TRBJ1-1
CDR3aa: ASRTPDRANTEAF

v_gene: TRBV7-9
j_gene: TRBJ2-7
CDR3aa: ASSPWGSWVYEQY

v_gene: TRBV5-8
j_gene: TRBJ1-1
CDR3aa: ASSLGFLLRTEAF

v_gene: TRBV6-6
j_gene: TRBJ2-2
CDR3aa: ASTLQTTGELF

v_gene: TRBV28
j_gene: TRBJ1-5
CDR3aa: ASSLRQAAYQPQH

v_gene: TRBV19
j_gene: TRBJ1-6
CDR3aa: ASRRRQDNSPLH

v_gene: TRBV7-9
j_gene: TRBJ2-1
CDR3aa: ASSSDSPEQF

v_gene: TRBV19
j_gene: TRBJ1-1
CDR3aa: ASSREMTVTEAF

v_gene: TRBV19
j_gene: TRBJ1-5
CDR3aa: ASIMGGHGPTLNQPQH

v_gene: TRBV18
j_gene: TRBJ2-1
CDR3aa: ASSPIGRTDAGNEQF

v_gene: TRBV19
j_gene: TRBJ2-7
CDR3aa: ASRVGESYEQY

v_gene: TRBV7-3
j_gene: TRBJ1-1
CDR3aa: ASSLGANTEAF

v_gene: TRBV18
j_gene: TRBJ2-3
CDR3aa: ASSPQVTSTDTQY

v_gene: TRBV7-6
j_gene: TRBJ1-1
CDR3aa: ASSLQGTNTEAF

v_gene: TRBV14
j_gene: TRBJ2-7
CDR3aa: ASSQRASGRPYYEQY

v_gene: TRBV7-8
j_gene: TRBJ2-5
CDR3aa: ASSFLFGQGAWETQY

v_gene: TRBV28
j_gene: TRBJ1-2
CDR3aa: ASSLARGTGYT

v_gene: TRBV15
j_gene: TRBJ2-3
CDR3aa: ATSLGLAVDTQY

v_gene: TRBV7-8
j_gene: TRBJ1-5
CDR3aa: ASSLGAGWNNQPQH

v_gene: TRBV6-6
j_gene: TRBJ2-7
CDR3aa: ASRGEGARDEQY

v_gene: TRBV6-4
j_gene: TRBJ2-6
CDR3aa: ASSVERQGGASGANVLT

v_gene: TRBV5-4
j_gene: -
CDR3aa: ASSPGTGGTYEQY

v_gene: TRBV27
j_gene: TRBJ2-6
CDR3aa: ASSLSGPEKRSGANVLT

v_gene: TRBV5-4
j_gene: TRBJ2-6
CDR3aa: ASSLGPSSGANVLT

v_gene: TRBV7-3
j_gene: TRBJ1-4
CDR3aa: ASSLPGEVNEKLF

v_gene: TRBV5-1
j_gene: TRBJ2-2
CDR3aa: ASSLSGQGNTGELF

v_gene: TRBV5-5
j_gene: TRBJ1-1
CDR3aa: ASSLGLFNTEAF

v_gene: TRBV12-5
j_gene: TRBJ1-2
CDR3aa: ASGLSDRAYGYT

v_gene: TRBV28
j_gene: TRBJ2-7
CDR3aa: ASSLLAGVSYEQY

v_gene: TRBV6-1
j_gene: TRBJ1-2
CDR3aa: ASNSNYGYT

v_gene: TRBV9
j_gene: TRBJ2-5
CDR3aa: ASSVDTKTQY

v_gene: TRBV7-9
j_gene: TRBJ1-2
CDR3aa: ASSSLDRWKGYT

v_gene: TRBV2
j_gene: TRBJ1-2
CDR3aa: ASSVIYYGYT

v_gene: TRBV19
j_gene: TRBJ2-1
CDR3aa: ASSRTSADNEQF

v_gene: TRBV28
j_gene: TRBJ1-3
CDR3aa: ASSSGFLSGNTIY

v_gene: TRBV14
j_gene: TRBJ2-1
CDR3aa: ASTSWTGVSNEQF

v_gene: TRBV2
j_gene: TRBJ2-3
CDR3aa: ASSAWTSGRAGDTDTQY

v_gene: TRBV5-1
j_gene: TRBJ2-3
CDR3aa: ASSLGLELPDTQY

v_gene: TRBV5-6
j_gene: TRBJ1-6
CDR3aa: ASSLARAWDSPLH

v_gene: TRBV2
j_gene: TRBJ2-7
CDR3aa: ASRIQGSLFFEQY